The subject of this entry is one TCR beta chain. No conserved phenylalanine or tryptophan is present at the end of the CDR3, so a read error is the likely explanation. The DNA is omitted, as the CDR3 cannot be located on it reliably, and the CDR3 follows TCRdb's listing. The length of the CDR3 is 17 amino acids, counting both ends. Looked up from germline, CDR1 is SGHTA and CDR2 is FQGNSA. The sample belongs to a study of tumor-infiltrating lymphocytes in oesophageal squamous cell carcinoma. TCRdb recomputed calls from the PCR reads with MiXCR, one row per CDR3 protein. The data show roughly 11,000 distinct CDR3 sequences, about 60% seen once.

Sequencing was performed on esophageal tumor tissue. This clonotype originated in a male donor with esophageal squamous cell carcinoma. The chain joins TRBV7-2 to TRBJ2-5; the D call of TRBD2 is as the table states it, not checked on the DNA. The CDR3 here is CASSPTSVSYNEQFFGA.